One sample yielded the 27 T cell receptor beta chains listed below, sequenced in a study of CD8+CD57+ T cells in acquired aplastic anemia. The template used for profiling TCR beta VDJ and CDR3 was genomic DNA. TCRdb passed the reads through MiXCR, listing each CDR3 protein once. The repertoire consists of some 48,000 distinct CDR3 sequences, with about 78% occurring once and the leading ten covering around 36%. Source material: sorted CD4+, CD8+, or CD8+CD57+ T cells (not recorded which) from PBMCs. These receptors all come from a human donor in good health, serving as a control.

This clonotype has only one observation. The CDR3 loop reads CASSEEGGPVPASNEQFF. The CDR3 coding sequence is TGTGCCAGCAGTGAGGAGGGAGGGCCTGTCCCTGCTTCCAATGAGCAGTTCTTC. This sequence joins TRBV2 and TRBJ2-1, with 7 bases fitting TRBD2. Trimming took 3 bases from V and 6 from J; bases not matched to a gene: 17. This CDR3 contains 18 residues. Looked up from germline, CDR1 is SNHLY and CDR2 is FYNNEI. The entire variable domain, with the rest obtained from reference TRBV2 and TRBJ2-1, is as follows: EPEVTQTPSHQVTQMGQEVILRCVPISNHLYFYWYRQILGQKVEFLVSFYNNEISEKSEIFDDQFSVERPDGSNFTLKIRSTKLEDSAMYFCASSEEGGPVPASNEQFFGPGTRLTVL.

This rearrangement joins TRBV2 to TRBJ1-1; D is perhaps TRBD1 (5 bases). Trimming took 6 bases from V and 2 from J, leaving 13 bases between them. Germline V gene data show CDR1 as SNHLY and CDR2 as FYNNEI. The CDR3 consists of 14 residues. CDR3: CASRTTGLNTEAFF. The DNA for the CDR3 is TGTGCCAGCAGGACCACAGGACTAAACACTGAAGCTTTCTTT.

This clonotype was picked up a small number of times. V gene TRBV7-9 combines with J gene TRBJ2-7; no reliable D call. CDR1 is SEHNR and CDR2 is FQNEAQ in the germline V gene (reference sequence). Trimming shortened V by 4 bases and J by 3 bases, and 7 bases separated the two germline ends. The CDR3 length is 12 residues. The CDR3 DNA is TGTGCCAGCAGCTCGGACCTCTACGAGCAGTACTTC. Amino acid sequence: CASSSDLYEQYF.

This clonotype was picked up a small number of times. The V and J genes are TRBV19 and TRBJ1-6, with D tentatively TRBD1 (5 bases). The CDR3 is 12 residues long. Trimming left V 6 bases short and J 10 bases short, with 10 bases between. The germline V gene encodes CDR1 LNHDA and CDR2 SQIVND (reference sequence). Here the CDR3 reads CASREGYSPLHF. The CDR3, as DNA: TGTGCCAGTAGAGAGGGGTACTCACCCCTCCACTTT. Combining the CDR3 with reference TRBV19 and TRBJ1-6 gives the whole variable domain DGGITQSPKYLFRKEGQNVTLSCEQNLNHDAMYWYRQDPGQGLRLIYYSQIVNDFQKGDIAEGYSVSREKKESFPLTVTSAQKNPTAFYLCASREGYSPLHFGNGTRLTVT.

For the CDR3, the DNA is TGTGCCAGCAGCGAAGACAGGGGGCAGGGTGGCTACACCTTC. Translation: CASSEDRGQGGYTF. The chain recombines TRBV7-2 with TRBJ1-2, with 10 bases fitting TRBD1. This CDR3 comprises 14 residues. CDR1 and CDR2 (germline): SGHTA, FQGNSA. V lost 5 bases, J lost 7 bases, and 7 bases stayed unmatched.

This clonotype occurred once. The gene calls are TRBV2 and TRBJ1-5, with D uncertain. The length of the CDR3 is 15 residues. Per the germline V gene, CDR1 is SNHLY and CDR2 is FYNNEI. V shed 4 bases and J shed 4 bases, with 14 bases lying between them. The CDR3 DNA reads TGTGCCAGCAGTGTGTCCCCACCTGGGAATCAGCCCCAGCATTTT. Protein product: CASSVSPPGNQPQHF.

The chain carries TRBV19 and TRBJ2-5, with a weak D call TRBD1 (5 bases). The V gene's germline CDR1 is LNHDA and CDR2 SQIVND (reference sequence). Trimming removed 1 base from V and 0 bases from J, with 9 bases in between. CDR3 length equals 15 residues. The CDR3 DNA reads TGTGCCAGTAGTATAGCCCGACAGTACCAAGAGACCCAGTACTTC. Translated: CASSIARQYQETQYF.

V gene TRBV29-1 combines with J gene TRBJ1-2, with 7 bases aligning to TRBD1. The CDR3 runs to 15 residues. CDR1 and CDR2 from the germline V gene are SQVTM and ANQGSEA. J gave up 4 bases and V 1 base, and 9 bases lay outside the gene matches. CDR3 sequence reads: CSVEGAQGDAYGYTF. The CDR3 DNA reads as TGCAGCGTTGAAGGAGCGCAGGGGGACGCCTATGGCTACACCTTC. Drawing the rest from reference TRBV29-1 and TRBJ1-2, the complete variable domain is SAVISQKPSRDICQRGTSLTIQCQVDSQVTMMFWYRQQPGQSLTLIATANQGSEATYESGFVIDKFPISRPNLTFSTLTVSNMSPEDSSIYLCSVEGAQGDAYGYTFGSGTRLTVV.

The gene calls are TRBV2 and TRBJ2-5; 8 nucleotides agree with TRBD1. Germline-derived CDR1 and CDR2 are SNHLY and FYNNEI. V trimming: 2 bases; J trimming: 2 bases; junction bases outside the gene matches: 4. The CDR3 contains 15 residues. As DNA, the CDR3 is TGTGCCAGCAGTGAACGTTGGACAGGGCAAGAGACCCAGTACTTC. Translating gives CASSERWTGQETQYF.

The chain recombines TRBV7-8 with TRBJ1-1; D uncertain. The CDR3 contains 12 residues. The V gene's germline CDR1 is SGHVS and CDR2 FQNEAQ. The V end lost 1 base, the J end lost 10 bases, and 10 bases lay between the germline ends. As DNA, the CDR3 is TGTGCCAGCAGCTTAGTAACCGGTAGAGCTTTCTTT. Translated, it gives CASSLVTGRAFF. The whole variable domain, filled in from reference TRBV7-8 and TRBJ1-1, reads GAGVSQSPRYKVAKRGQDVALRCDPISGHVSLFWYQQALGQGPEFLTYFQNEAQLDKSGLPSDRFFAERPEGSVSTLKIQRTQQEDSAVYLCASSLVTGRAFFGQGTRLTVV.

V is TRBV6-1 and J is TRBJ1-3, with unresolved D. V lost 6 bases, J lost 1 base, and 19 bases lay in between. This CDR3 has 17 amino acids. Germline CDR1 is MNHNS and CDR2 is SASEGT. The CDR3 spells CASRPILGRASGNTIYF. CDR3 nucleotides: TGTGCCAGCAGACCCATCCTCGGTAGGGCTTCTGGAAACACCATATATTTT.

The chain has TRBV7-6 and TRBJ2-2; D is unclear. Trimming took 6 bases from V and 4 from J, leaving 9 bases between them. The CDR3 contains 13 residues. Germline V gene sequence: CDR1 SGHVS, CDR2 FNYEAQ. The CDR3 DNA reads as TGTGCCAGCAGTTCCTCTACCACCGGGGAGCTGTTTTTT. It yields the protein CASSSSTTGELFF. Full variable domain (outside the CDR3, taken from reference TRBV7-6 and TRBJ2-2): GAGVSQSPRYKVTKRGQDVALRCDPISGHVSLYWYRQALGQGPEFLTYFNYEAQQDKSGLPNDRFSAERPEGSISTLTIQRTEQRDSAMYRCASSSSTTGELFFGEGSRLTVL.

The chain has TRBV2 and TRBJ1-4, with D perhaps TRBD1 (5 bases). Germline-derived CDR1 and CDR2 are SNHLY and FYNNEI. The CDR3 has 15 residues. Trimming took 4 bases from V and 3 from J, leaving 12 bases between them. The CDR3 protein is CASSASGSANEKLFF. The CDR3 bases are TGTGCCAGCAGTGCATCAGGGTCAGCTAATGAAAAACTGTTTTTT.

The chain uses TRBV9 and TRBJ1-2, with TRBD1 identical over 7 bases. V was pared by 3 bases and J by 5 bases, with 7 bases of the junction left unmatched. This CDR3 has 14 amino acids. Germline-derived CDR1 and CDR2 are SGDLS and YYNGEE. The CDR3 here is CASSEGSGGYGYTF. The CDR3 DNA reads TGTGCCAGCAGCGAAGGGTCAGGGGGGTATGGCTACACCTTC.

The rearrangement uses TRBV4-2 and TRBJ1-2; 10 bases line up with TRBD1. The CDR3 length is 16 residues. V was pared by 4 bases and J by 0 bases, with 5 bases of the junction left unmatched. In germline, CDR1 is LGHNA, CDR2 YNFKEQ. The CDR3 here is CASSPNGQGANYGYTF. CDR3 in DNA: TGTGCCAGCAGCCCTAATGGACAGGGGGCTAACTATGGCTACACCTTC.

CDR3 loop: CASTQATWGYEQYF. The CDR3, as DNA: TGTGCCAGCACTCAGGCCACATGGGGCTACGAGCAGTACTTC. This chain uses TRBV2 with TRBJ2-7; D ambiguous. Trimming removed 7 bases from V and 3 bases from J, with 16 bases in between. In germline, CDR1 is SNHLY, CDR2 FYNNEI. This CDR3 is built from 14 residues. Looking up the rest from reference TRBV2 and TRBJ2-7 gives the full variable domain: EPEVTQTPSHQVTQMGQEVILRCVPISNHLYFYWYRQILGQKVEFLVSFYNNEISEKSEIFDDQFSVERPDGSNFTLKIRSTKLEDSAMYFCASTQATWGYEQYFGPGTRLTVT.

The rearrangement links TRBV19 to TRBJ2-1, with TRBD2 matching 7 bases. The CDR3 consists of 17 residues. With V trimmed by 5 bases and J by 2 bases, 12 bases remained unmatched. CDR1 LNHDA and CDR2 SQIVND come from the germline V gene (reference sequence). CDR3 protein: CASSDERRAGPYNEQFF. CDR3 sequence (DNA): TGTGCCAGTAGTGACGAGAGGAGAGCGGGACCCTACAATGAGCAGTTCTTC.

The V call is TRBV7-9, the J call TRBJ2-7; 8 bases map to TRBD1. This CDR3 is 14 amino acids long. After removal of 5 bases from V and 3 bases from J, the junction contained 6 bases not matched to a gene. Germline V lookup: CDR1 SEHNR, CDR2 FQNEAQ (reference sequence). CDR3 DNA sequence: TGTGCCAGCAGCCCCCGGGACAGGATCTACGAGCAGTACTTC. This encodes CASSPRDRIYEQYF.

The chain employs TRBV19 and TRBJ1-6; D call uncertain. Trimming cost V 4 bases and J 7 bases, with 8 bases left between them. The CDR3 loop spans 13 amino acids. Germline values: CDR1 LNHDA, CDR2 SQIVND (reference sequence). The CDR3 loop reads CASSRLTNSPLHF. CDR3 bases: TGTGCCAGTAGTAGATTGACCAATTCACCCCTCCACTTT. The variable domain in full, with the rest retrieved from reference TRBV19 and TRBJ1-6, is DGGITQSPKYLFRKEGQNVTLSCEQNLNHDAMYWYRQDPGQGLRLIYYSQIVNDFQKGDIAEGYSVSREKKESFPLTVTSAQKNPTAFYLCASSRLTNSPLHFGNGTRLTVT.

This chain joins TRBV25-1 and TRBJ2-1; no clear D gene. The CDR3 is 18 residues long. Germline V gene lookup returns CDR1 MGHDK and CDR2 SYGVNS. Trimming stripped 1 base from V and 0 bases from J, with 16 bases between. CDR3 sequence reads: CASSESSGVGFSYNEQFF. DNA for the CDR3: TGTGCCAGCAGTGAATCTTCTGGAGTGGGATTCTCCTACAATGAGCAGTTCTTC.

With respect to this clonotype: One end of the junction varies from germline; a read error may be responsible. This chain connects TRBV20-1 to TRBJ2-3; tentative D call: TRBD1 (6 bases). CDR3 size: 17 residues. Germline V gene lookup returns CDR1 DFQATT and CDR2 SNEGSKA (reference sequence). CDR3 sequence: CSARDPGTIISTDTQYF. The CDR3 bases are TGCAGTGCGAGAGACCCCGGGACAATCATAAGCACAGATACGCAGTATTTT.

The chain carries TRBV11-3 and TRBJ1-6, with D unresolved. This CDR3 contains 15 residues. The germline CDR1 and CDR2 sequences are SGHNT and YENEEA. Trimming left V 2 bases short and J 4 bases short, with 9 bases between. In DNA, the CDR3 is TGTGCCAGCAGCTTATTAGGCGGGTATAATTCACCCCTCCACTTT. It specifies CASSLLGGYNSPLHF.

The V gene is TRBV5-6, the J gene TRBJ2-7; 7 bases fit TRBD1. Losses at the gene ends were 5 bases for V and 0 bases for J; bases not matched to a gene: 11. The CDR3 consists of 16 residues. Germline-derived CDR1 and CDR2 are SGHDT and YYEEEE. As DNA, the CDR3 is TGTGCCAGCAGAACATACAGGGGTGGGAGCTCCTACGAGCAGTACTTC. Residues: CASRTYRGGSSYEQYF.

The chain joins TRBV29-1 to TRBJ2-7; 11 nucleotides align to TRBD2. Losses at the gene ends were 7 bases for V and 7 bases for J; bases not matched to a gene: 6. This CDR3 region has 12 residues. Germline loops: CDR1 SQVTM, CDR2 ANQGSEA. The CDR3 DNA sequence: TGCAGCGGGGGACTAGCGGACGGGGAGCAGTACTTC. Encoded protein: CSGGLADGEQYF.

The chain combines TRBV10-3 with TRBJ1-1, with D possibly matching TRBD1 (5 bases). This CDR3 contains 12 residues. CDR1 and CDR2 from the germline V gene are ENHRY and SYGVKD. Trimming pared 6 bases from V and 0 bases from J, leaving 5 bases between. CDR3 sequence: CAIRGVNTEAFF. CDR3 sequence (DNA): TGTGCCATCAGGGGGGTGAACACTGAAGCTTTCTTT.

This clonotype was counted ten times or more. The gene calls are TRBV16 and TRBJ2-2, with D possibly matching TRBD2 (6 bases). The CDR3 sequence is 16 residues long. The V gene lost 1 base and the J gene lost 1 base, with 10 bases spanning the gap. Germline lookup yields CDR1 KGHSY and CDR2 FQNENV. This CDR3 is CASSQWLAENTGELFF. The CDR3 DNA reads TGTGCCAGCAGCCAATGGTTAGCGGAGAACACCGGGGAGCTGTTTTTT.

The V and J genes are TRBV13 and TRBJ2-7; D perhaps matches TRBD2 (5 bases). The J call may be incorrect, as the DNA end agrees better with TRBJ2-5. This CDR3 has 13 residues. Germline V gives CDR1 PRHDT, CDR2 FYEKMQ (reference sequence). Here the CDR3 DNA reads TGTGCCAGCAGCTTAATGGGGAGAGAGACCCAGTACTTC. Translation: CASSLMGRETQYF.